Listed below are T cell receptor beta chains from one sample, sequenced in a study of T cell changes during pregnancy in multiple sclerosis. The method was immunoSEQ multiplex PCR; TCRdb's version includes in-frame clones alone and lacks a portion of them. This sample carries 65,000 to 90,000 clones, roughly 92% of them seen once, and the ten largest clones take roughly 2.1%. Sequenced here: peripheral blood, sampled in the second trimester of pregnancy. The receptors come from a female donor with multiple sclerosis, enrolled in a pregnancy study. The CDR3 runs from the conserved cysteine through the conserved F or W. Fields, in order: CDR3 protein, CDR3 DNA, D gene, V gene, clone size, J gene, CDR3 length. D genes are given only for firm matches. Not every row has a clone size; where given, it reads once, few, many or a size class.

CDR3aa: CASSLDGDRVNEQFF
CDR3nt: TGCGCCAGCAGCTTGGATGGGGACAGAGTTAATGAGCAGTTCTTC
d_gene: TRBD1
v_gene: TRBV5-1
abundance: -
j_gene: TRBJ2-1
len: 15

CDR3aa: CASSQDTEYEQYF
CDR3nt: TGTGCCAGCAGCCAAGATACGGAGTACGAGCAGTACTTC
d_gene: -
v_gene: TRBV14
abundance: once
j_gene: TRBJ2-7
len: 13

CDR3aa: CASSPRFDSEQFF
CDR3nt: TGTGCCAGCTCACCAAGATTTGACAGTGAGCAGTTCTTC
d_gene: -
v_gene: TRBV18
abundance: -
j_gene: TRBJ2-1
len: 13

CDR3aa: CASSDQPGFSGNTIYF
CDR3nt: TGTGCCAGCAGTGACCAACCAGGGTTCTCTGGAAACACCATATATTTT
d_gene: -
v_gene: TRBV27
abundance: few
j_gene: TRBJ1-3
len: 16

CDR3aa: CASSWGQGSTGELFF
CDR3nt: TGCGCCAGCAGCTGGGGACAGGGAAGCACCGGGGAGCTGTTTTTT
d_gene: TRBD1
v_gene: TRBV5-1
abundance: -
j_gene: TRBJ2-2
len: 15

CDR3aa: CASHRGGGYEQYF
CDR3nt: TGTGCCAGCCACAGGGGAGGTGGCTACGAGCAGTACTTC
d_gene: -
v_gene: TRBV6-1
abundance: -
j_gene: TRBJ2-7
len: 13

CDR3aa: CASSSTSLAGGPYTDTQYF
CDR3nt: TGTGCCAGCAGCTCGACTTCACTAGCGGGGGGCCCGTACACAGATACGCAGTATTTT
d_gene: TRBD2
v_gene: TRBV7-9
abundance: few
j_gene: TRBJ2-3
len: 19

CDR3aa: CASSSGDSSYNEQFF
CDR3nt: TGTGCCAGCAGTTCGGGGGATAGCTCCTACAATGAGCAGTTCTTC
d_gene: -
v_gene: TRBV2
abundance: -
j_gene: TRBJ2-1
len: 15

CDR3aa: CAGAERGTEAFF
CDR3nt: TGTGCCGGAGCGGAACGGGGAACTGAAGCTTTCTTT
d_gene: -
v_gene: TRBV30
abundance: -
j_gene: TRBJ1-1
len: 12

CDR3aa: CASSLTQGNGYTF
CDR3nt: TGTGCCAGCAGCTTGACACAGGGTAATGGCTACACCTTC
d_gene: -
v_gene: TRBV5-6
abundance: -
j_gene: TRBJ1-2
len: 13

CDR3aa: CASSYPGQGAYGYTF
CDR3nt: TGTGCCAGCAGCTACCCGGGACAGGGGGCTTATGGCTACACCTTC
d_gene: TRBD1
v_gene: TRBV5-5
abundance: -
j_gene: TRBJ1-2
len: 15

CDR3aa: CASSFGGGATGELFF
CDR3nt: TGTGCCAGCAGCTTTGGCGGGGGGGCGACCGGGGAGCTGTTTTTT
d_gene: TRBD2
v_gene: TRBV7-2
abundance: -
j_gene: TRBJ2-2
len: 15

CDR3aa: CASSLTANTEAFF
CDR3nt: TGTGCCAGCAGTTTAACTGCGAACACTGAAGCTTTCTTT
d_gene: -
v_gene: TRBV6-5
abundance: -
j_gene: TRBJ1-1
len: 13

CDR3aa: CASSLDRLQETQYF
CDR3nt: TGTGCCAGCAGCTTGGACAGGCTCCAAGAGACCCAGTACTTC
d_gene: -
v_gene: TRBV5-6
abundance: -
j_gene: TRBJ2-5
len: 14

CDR3aa: CASSSGLRYNEQFF
CDR3nt: TGCGCCAGCAGTTCGGGACTCCGATACAATGAGCAGTTCTTC
d_gene: -
v_gene: TRBV5-1
abundance: -
j_gene: TRBJ2-1
len: 14

CDR3aa: CASSPGTGVTDTQYF
CDR3nt: TGTGCCAGCAGCCCCGGGACAGGGGTGACAGATACGCAGTATTTT
d_gene: TRBD1
v_gene: TRBV11-3
abundance: -
j_gene: TRBJ2-3
len: 15

CDR3aa: CASSLDRASSPLHF
CDR3nt: TGCGCCAGCAGCCTCGACAGAGCTAGTTCACCCCTCCACTTT
d_gene: -
v_gene: TRBV5-1
abundance: -
j_gene: TRBJ1-6
len: 14

CDR3aa: CASSLRTRGGNSPLHF
CDR3nt: TGTGCCAGCAGCTTAAGGACACGGGGGGGAAATTCACCCCTCCACTTT
d_gene: -
v_gene: TRBV7-2
abundance: -
j_gene: TRBJ1-6
len: 16

CDR3aa: CASRPRGADNSPLHF
CDR3nt: TGTGCCAGCAGGCCCCGGGGGGCGGATAATTCACCCCTCCACTTT
d_gene: -
v_gene: TRBV28
abundance: -
j_gene: TRBJ1-6
len: 15

CDR3aa: CASSLISMNTEAFF
CDR3nt: TGTGCCAGCAGCTTAATTTCAATGAACACTGAAGCTTTCTTT
d_gene: -
v_gene: TRBV7-9
abundance: -
j_gene: TRBJ1-1
len: 14

CDR3aa: CASSTVSGGEETQYF
CDR3nt: TGCGCCAGCAGCACAGTTAGCGGGGGGGAAGAGACCCAGTACTTC
d_gene: TRBD2
v_gene: TRBV5-1
abundance: -
j_gene: TRBJ2-5
len: 15

CDR3aa: CASSRGQGNQPQHF
CDR3nt: TGTGCCAGCAGCCGCGGACAGGGCAATCAGCCCCAGCATTTT
d_gene: TRBD1
v_gene: TRBV27
abundance: -
j_gene: TRBJ1-5
len: 14

CDR3aa: CASSPGQFNTGELFF
CDR3nt: TGTGCCAGCAGTCCCGGACAGTTTAACACCGGGGAGCTGTTTTTT
d_gene: -
v_gene: TRBV11-2
abundance: once
j_gene: TRBJ2-2
len: 15

CDR3aa: CASSLDSRSSYNEQFF
CDR3nt: TGTGCCAGCAGCTTAGACTCGCGAAGCTCCTACAATGAGCAGTTCTTC
d_gene: -
v_gene: TRBV7-9
abundance: -
j_gene: TRBJ2-1
len: 16

CDR3aa: CASSLGQSYEQYF
CDR3nt: TGTGCCAGCAGTTTAGGTCAGTCCTACGAGCAGTACTTC
d_gene: -
v_gene: TRBV27
abundance: -
j_gene: TRBJ2-7
len: 13

CDR3aa: CASSPPTGGRTEAFF
CDR3nt: TGTGCCAGCAGTCCCCCGACAGGGGGCAGGACTGAAGCTTTCTTT
d_gene: TRBD1
v_gene: TRBV28
abundance: -
j_gene: TRBJ1-1
len: 15

CDR3aa: CASSSGQRDNEQFF
CDR3nt: TGTGCCAGCAGCTCAGGGCAACGCGACAATGAGCAGTTCTTC
d_gene: -
v_gene: TRBV7-9
abundance: -
j_gene: TRBJ2-1
len: 14

CDR3aa: CASRLGGSDTQYF
CDR3nt: TGTGCCAGCAGGCTAGGGGGCTCAGATACGCAGTATTTT
d_gene: TRBD1
v_gene: TRBV27
abundance: -
j_gene: TRBJ2-3
len: 13

CDR3aa: CASSPRPGPGANVLTF
CDR3nt: TGTGCCAGCTCGCCCCGCCCAGGGCCCGGGGCCAACGTCCTGACTTTC
d_gene: -
v_gene: TRBV18
abundance: -
j_gene: TRBJ2-6
len: 16

CDR3aa: CASSVGGGSVGEQYF
CDR3nt: TGTGCCAGCAGCGTAGGTGGCGGGAGCGTCGGGGAGCAGTACTTC
d_gene: TRBD2
v_gene: TRBV9
abundance: -
j_gene: TRBJ2-7
len: 15

CDR3aa: CARTSGVNTGELFF
CDR3nt: TGTGCCAGGACTAGCGGAGTGAACACCGGGGAGCTGTTTTTT
d_gene: TRBD2
v_gene: TRBV7-9
abundance: -
j_gene: TRBJ2-2
len: 14

CDR3aa: CASTTGGGVYNEQFF
CDR3nt: TGTGCCAGCACAACTGGCGGGGGGGTCTACAATGAGCAGTTCTTC
d_gene: TRBD2
v_gene: TRBV2
abundance: -
j_gene: TRBJ2-1
len: 15

CDR3aa: CASSPKGGNQPQHF
CDR3nt: TGTGCCAGCAGTCCGAAGGGAGGAAATCAGCCCCAGCATTTT
d_gene: -
v_gene: TRBV7-3
abundance: -
j_gene: TRBJ1-5
len: 14

CDR3aa: CAISEAANQPQHF
CDR3nt: TGTGCCATCAGTGAGGCGGCTAATCAGCCCCAGCATTTT
d_gene: -
v_gene: TRBV10-3
abundance: -
j_gene: TRBJ1-5
len: 13

CDR3aa: CASRPRTGSFSGNTIYF
CDR3nt: TGTGCCAGCAGGCCTCGGACAGGGTCTTTCTCTGGAAACACCATATATTTT
d_gene: TRBD1
v_gene: TRBV27
abundance: -
j_gene: TRBJ1-3
len: 17

CDR3aa: CASSQGLGYTEAFF
CDR3nt: TGTGCCAGTAGTCAGGGTCTAGGTTACACTGAAGCTTTCTTT
d_gene: -
v_gene: TRBV19
abundance: -
j_gene: TRBJ1-1
len: 14

CDR3aa: CASSLEGTRTEQYF
CDR3nt: TGTGCCAGCAGTTTGGAGGGGACTAGGACCGAGCAGTACTTC
d_gene: TRBD2
v_gene: TRBV28
abundance: -
j_gene: TRBJ2-7
len: 14

CDR3aa: CASSYQGEYSPLHF
CDR3nt: TGTGCCAGCAGTTACCAGGGGGAGTATTCACCCCTCCACTTT
d_gene: TRBD1
v_gene: TRBV6-6
abundance: few
j_gene: TRBJ1-6
len: 14

CDR3aa: CASNKNYGYTF
CDR3nt: TGTGCCAGCAACAAAAACTATGGCTACACCTTC
d_gene: -
v_gene: TRBV28
abundance: once
j_gene: TRBJ1-2
len: 11

CDR3aa: CASSLGQGVFYEQYF
CDR3nt: TGTGCCAGCAGCCTCGGACAGGGGGTGTTCTACGAGCAGTACTTC
d_gene: TRBD1
v_gene: TRBV9
abundance: -
j_gene: TRBJ2-7
len: 15

CDR3aa: CASSIQPTGPYEQYF
CDR3nt: TGTGCCAGCAGCATCCAACCGACAGGACCCTACGAGCAGTACTTC
d_gene: -
v_gene: TRBV9
abundance: -
j_gene: TRBJ2-7
len: 15